The clone carrying this TCR beta chain was recorded many times. This sample was included in a study of molecular identifiers for immune sequencing clone quantification. Whole-study context: Replicate RNA from around 20,000 or 100,000 naive CD8 T cells formed five aliquots; four were sequenced.

TCRdb recomputed calls from the PCR reads with MiXCR, one row per CDR3 protein. The sample consists of approximately 500,000 distinct CDR3 sequences, approximately 25% of them appearing once. Sequencing input: naive CD8+ T cells from blood, with Jurkat cell RNA spiked in. Subset: FACS-sorted CD8+CD4-CCR7+CD45RA+ naive T cells. The clonotype comes from a human donor in good health. Some libraries in this study had Jurkat cell RNA spiked in.

CDR3 nucleotides: TGTGCCAGCAGTGAAATAGGGCGGACTGAAGCTTTCTTT. Translation: CASSEIGRTEAFF. V and J are TRBV6-1 and TRBJ1-1, with D unclear. The V gene lost 2 bases and the J gene lost 5 bases, with 9 bases spanning the gap. The germline V gene has CDR1 MNHNS and CDR2 SASEGT. This CDR3 has 13 amino acids.